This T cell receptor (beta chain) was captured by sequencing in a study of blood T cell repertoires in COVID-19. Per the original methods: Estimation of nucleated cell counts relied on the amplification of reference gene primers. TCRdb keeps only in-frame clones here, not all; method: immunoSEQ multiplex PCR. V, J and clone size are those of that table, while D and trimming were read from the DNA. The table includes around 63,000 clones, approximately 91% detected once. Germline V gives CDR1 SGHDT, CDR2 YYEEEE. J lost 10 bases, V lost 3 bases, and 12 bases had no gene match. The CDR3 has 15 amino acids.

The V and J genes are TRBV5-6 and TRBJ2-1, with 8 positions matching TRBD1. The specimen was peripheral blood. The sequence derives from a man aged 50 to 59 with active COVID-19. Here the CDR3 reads CASSSQGADMREQFF. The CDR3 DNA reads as TGTGCCAGCAGCTCCCAGGGGGCGGACATGCGCGAGCAGTTCTTC.